The T cell receptor (beta chain) under discussion was sequenced for a study of T cells in Graves' hyperthyroidism and ophthalmopathy. Each diagnosis drew on symptoms, thyroxine, TRAb, thyroid ultrasound and orbital computed tomography findings. The CDR3 is made up of 17 amino acids. Germline V lookup: CDR1 SEHNR, CDR2 FQNEAQ (reference sequence). In this sample, this clonotype turned up many times. At one boundary the junction diverges from the germline segment, which might be a read error. What was amplified from RNA transcripts were TCR beta CDR3 regions. In the first-round RT-PCR of the TCR CDR3, the HTBI primer set was used. One entry per CDR3 protein results from TCRdb running MiXCR on the multiplex PCR reads. The sample holds roughly 740,000 distinct CDR3 sequences; less than 20% are singletons and the top ten take around 7.7%.

This receptor was obtained from a man younger than 30 with Graves' hyperthyroidism. This chain connects TRBV7-9 to TRBJ2-7, with 8 bases matching TRBD2. The sample was blood. CDR3 coding DNA: TGTGCCAGCAGTTTAGATCCCATAAGCGGGAGCTCCTACGAGCAGTACTTC. This sequence encodes CASSLDPISGSSYEQYF.